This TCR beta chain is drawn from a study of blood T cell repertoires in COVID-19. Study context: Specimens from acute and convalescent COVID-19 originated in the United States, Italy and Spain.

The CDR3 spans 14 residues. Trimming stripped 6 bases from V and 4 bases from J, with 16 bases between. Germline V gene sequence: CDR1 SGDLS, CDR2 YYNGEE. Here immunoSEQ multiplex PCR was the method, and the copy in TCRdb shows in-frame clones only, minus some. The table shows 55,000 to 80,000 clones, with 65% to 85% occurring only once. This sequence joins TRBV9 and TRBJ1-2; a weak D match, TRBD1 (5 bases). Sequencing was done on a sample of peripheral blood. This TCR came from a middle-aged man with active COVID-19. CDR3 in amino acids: CASTWDGGGYGYTF. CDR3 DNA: TGTGCCAGCACTTGGGACGGGGGGGGCTATGGCTACACCTTC.